A selection of T cell receptor beta chains follows, all from one sample in a study of tissue T cells after allogeneic stem cell transplantation. Only in-frame clones appear in the TCRdb table, and some are missing; sequencing was by immunoSEQ multiplex PCR. The table lists 20,000 to 30,000 clones, around 70% of them singletons. Sequences were derived from tissue from the ileum, sampled at autopsy. These receptors all stem from a female donor of 60 years or more with lung cancer. The conserved cysteine and the conserved F or W are not part of the CDR3 here. D genes are given only for firm matches.

j_gene: TRBJ2-3
d_gene: TRBD2
v_gene: TRBV24-1
CDR3aa: ATSDFGLARRQY

j_gene: TRBJ2-3
d_gene: TRBD2
v_gene: TRBV11-1
CDR3aa: ASSFRAGFADTQY

j_gene: TRBJ2-7
d_gene: TRBD2
v_gene: TRBV2
CDR3aa: ASGREGGSLYEQY

j_gene: TRBJ1-6
d_gene: .
v_gene: TRBV7-2
CDR3aa: ASSPTRVSSYNSPLH

j_gene: TRBJ2-7
d_gene: .
v_gene: TRBV24-1
CDR3aa: ATSAGSYEQY

j_gene: TRBJ2-1
d_gene: .
v_gene: TRBV20-1
CDR3aa: SATTGYEQF

j_gene: TRBJ1-3
d_gene: .
v_gene: TRBV5-1
CDR3aa: ASSDAGWNTIY

j_gene: TRBJ1-1
d_gene: .
v_gene: TRBV7-7
CDR3aa: ASSLRGGTEAF

j_gene: TRBJ1-1
d_gene: .
v_gene: TRBV12-5
CDR3aa: ASGLNTEAF

j_gene: TRBJ2-1
d_gene: TRBD2
v_gene: TRBV3-1/TRBV3-2
CDR3aa: ASSSAGGDNEQF

j_gene: TRBJ2-1
d_gene: TRBD2
v_gene: TRBV5-1
CDR3aa: ASSDPLAGVSNEQF

j_gene: TRBJ1-1
d_gene: .
v_gene: TRBV7-6
CDR3aa: ASSLHTEPEAF

j_gene: TRBJ2-5
d_gene: TRBD2
v_gene: TRBV19
CDR3aa: ASRSRVSGRGETQY

j_gene: TRBJ2-7
d_gene: TRBD1
v_gene: TRBV9
CDR3aa: ASSPAPMDRGGYEQY

j_gene: TRBJ2-2
d_gene: .
v_gene: TRBV27
CDR3aa: ASSLWRVANTGELF

j_gene: TRBJ2-7
d_gene: .
v_gene: TRBV6-5
CDR3aa: ASLGAFTWEQY

j_gene: TRBJ2-3
d_gene: .
v_gene: TRBV5-1
CDR3aa: ASSHAGSYTDTQY